Sequencing of this T cell receptor (beta chain) was carried out in a study of T cells in Graves' hyperthyroidism and ophthalmopathy. Study overall: Prior to any treatment, at the point of initial diagnosis, peripheral blood was collected.

RNA transcripts were the template for amplifying TCR beta CDR3 regions. TCR CDR3 regions were first amplified by RT-PCR with HTBI primers. Using its own MiXCR run on the multiplex PCR reads, TCRdb lists one record per CDR3 protein. The sample carries 660,000 or so distinct CDR3 sequences, under 25% recorded once. Among ophthalmopathy patients, the Clinical Activity Score reached at least 3, the NOSPECS grade reached at least 4, and duration remained under 3 months. This clonotype has only a few counts. Germline loops: CDR1 SGHTA, CDR2 FQGTGA. CDR3 length: 13 amino acids. V was cut by 4 bases and J by 9 bases, with 13 bases left in between.

The TCR originated in a man in his thirties or forties with Graves' ophthalmopathy. V gene TRBV7-3 combines with J gene TRBJ2-1; D may be TRBD2 (5 bases). The specimen sequenced was blood. The CDR3: CASSSDGGSEQFF. The CDR3 DNA reads TGTGCCAGCAGCTCGGACGGTGGGAGTGAGCAGTTCTTC. Looking up the rest from reference TRBV7-3 and TRBJ2-1 gives the full variable domain: GAGVSQTPSNKVTEKGKYVELRCDPISGHTALYWYRQSLGQGPEFLIYFQGTGAADDSGLPNDRFFAVRPEGSVSTLKIQRTERGDSAVYLCASSSDGGSEQFFGPGTRLTVL.